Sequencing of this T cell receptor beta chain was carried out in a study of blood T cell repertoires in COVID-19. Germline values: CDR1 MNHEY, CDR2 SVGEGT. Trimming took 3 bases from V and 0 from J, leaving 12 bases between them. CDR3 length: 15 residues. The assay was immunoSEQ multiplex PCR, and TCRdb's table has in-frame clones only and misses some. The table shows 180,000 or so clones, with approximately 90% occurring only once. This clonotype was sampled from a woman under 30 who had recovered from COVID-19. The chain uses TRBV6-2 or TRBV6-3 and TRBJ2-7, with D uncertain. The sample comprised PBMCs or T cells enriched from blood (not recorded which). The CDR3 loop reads CASSYSASSSYEQYF. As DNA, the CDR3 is TGTGCCAGCAGTTATTCGGCGTCTAGCTCCTACGAGCAGTACTTC.